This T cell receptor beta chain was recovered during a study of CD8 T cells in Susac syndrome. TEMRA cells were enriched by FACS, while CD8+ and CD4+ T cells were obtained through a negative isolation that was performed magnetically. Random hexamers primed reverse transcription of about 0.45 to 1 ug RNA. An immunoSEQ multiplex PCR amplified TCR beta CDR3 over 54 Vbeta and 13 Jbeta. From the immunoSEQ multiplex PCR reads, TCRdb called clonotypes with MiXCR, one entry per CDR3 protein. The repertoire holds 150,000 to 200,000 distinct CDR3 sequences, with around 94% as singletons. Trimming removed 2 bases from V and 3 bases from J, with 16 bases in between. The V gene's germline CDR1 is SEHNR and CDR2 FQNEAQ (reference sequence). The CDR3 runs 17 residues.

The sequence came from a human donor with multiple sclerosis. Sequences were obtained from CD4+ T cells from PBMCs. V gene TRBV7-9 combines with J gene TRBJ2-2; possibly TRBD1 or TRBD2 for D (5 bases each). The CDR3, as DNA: TGTGCCAGCAGCTTAAGTGGATGGGGGACCGACACCGGGGAGCTGTTTTTT. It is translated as CASSLSGWGTDTGELFF. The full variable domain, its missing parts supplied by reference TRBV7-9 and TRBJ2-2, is DTGVSQNPRHKITKRGQNVTFRCDPISEHNRLYWYRQTLGQGPEFLTYFQNEAQLEKSRLLSDRFSAERPKGSFSTLEIQRTEQGDSAMYLCASSLSGWGTDTGELFFGEGSRLTVL.